The 18 T cell receptor beta chains in this list originate from one sample, sequenced in a study of T cells after yellow fever vaccination. In TCRdb, the 5' RACE reads were re-called with MiXCR into one record per CDR3 protein. The sample has around 340,000 distinct CDR3 sequences, under 15% seen once; the top ten hold approximately 3.4%. The starting material was CD4+ T cells sorted from PBMCs, obtained 15 days after the yellow fever booster vaccination. The receptors stem from a man between 18 and 29 years old who received the YFV17D yellow fever vaccine.

This clonotype occurred a few times. The V and J genes are TRBV2 and TRBJ1-5, with D possibly TRBD1 on 6 matching bases. The CDR3 has 14 amino acids. Germline-derived CDR1 and CDR2 are SNHLY and FYNNEI. V dropped 8 bases and J dropped 5 bases, with 16 bases sitting between them. The CDR3 DNA reads as TGTGCCAGCGGAGGACAGCAACTCGATCAGCCCCAGCATTTT. Protein product: CASGGQQLDQPQHF.

This clonotype occurred a few times. The rearrangement uses TRBV23-1 and TRBJ2-1; a weak D match, TRBD1 (6 bases). TRBV23-1 is identified as an open reading frame with a role that is uncertain. The ends were cut back, 3 bases at V and 0 bases at J, with 18 bases in the middle. The CDR3 has 18 residues. The CDR3 protein is CASSHPVQDSSSYNEQFF. The CDR3 nucleotides read TGCGCCAGCAGTCATCCCGTACAGGACAGTAGCTCCTACAATGAGCAGTTCTTC.

The chain uses TRBV28 and TRBJ1-2; the D gene is possibly TRBD1 (5 bases). CDR1 is MDHEN, CDR2 SYDVKM, per germline. The V and J ends lost 8 bases and 5 bases respectively, with 18 bases between them. The CDR3 has 14 residues. CDR3 in amino acids: CASQKPGMEYGYTF. The DNA of the CDR3 is TGTGCCAGCCAAAAGCCAGGGATGGAATATGGCTACACCTTC.

As to this clonotype: An end of the junction does not agree with germline; a read error may underlie this. The chain employs TRBV7-7 and TRBJ2-3; the D is unclear. The CDR3 is made up of 13 amino acids. CDR1 and CDR2 from the germline V gene are SSHAT and FNYEAQ (reference sequence). In DNA, the CDR3 is TGTGCTAGCAGCCCATCCGCCACAGATACGCAGTATTTT. Translation: CASSPSATDTQYF.

The rearrangement uses TRBV15 and TRBJ2-3; possible D gene TRBD2, 5 bases. Germline loops: CDR1 LNHNV, CDR2 YYDKDF (reference sequence). The CDR3 extends over 16 amino acids. V lost 0 bases to trimming and J lost 1 base, with 11 bases between them. The CDR3 is CATSRDGGAGTDTQYF. In DNA form, the CDR3 reads TGTGCCACCAGCAGAGATGGAGGCGCTGGCACAGATACGCAGTATTTT.

This clonotype has more than one count but fewer than ten. A read error is possible here, since a much larger clone lies one base away. V gene TRBV2 combines with J gene TRBJ2-2, with a tentative D call TRBD1 (5 bases). This CDR3 region has 13 residues. Trimming removed 7 bases at V and 1 base at J, with 7 bases between. Germline V gene lookup returns CDR1 SNHLY and CDR2 FYNNEI. For the CDR3, the DNA is TGTGCCAGCACTGGACAGAACACCGGGGAGCTGTTTTTT. Amino acids: CASTGQNTGELFF. Filled out from reference TRBV2 and TRBJ2-2, the complete variable domain reads EPEVTQTPSHQVTQMGQEVILRCVPISNHLYFYWYRQILGQKVEFLVSFYNNEISEKSEIFDDQFSVERPDGSNFTLKIRSTKLEDSAMYFCASTGQNTGELFFGEGSRLTVL.

This clonotype was counted many times. The chain uses TRBV25-1 and TRBJ1-1, with a weak D call TRBD1 (6 bases). This CDR3 has 14 amino acids. V was shortened by 1 base and J by 6 bases, with 12 bases between the two germline ends. The germline gives CDR1 MGHDK, CDR2 SYGVNS. The CDR3 DNA reads as TGTGCCAGCAGTGAATCGGAGAGACAGGCTGAAGCTTTCTTT. It is translated as CASSESERQAEAFF.

This chain connects TRBV7-2 to TRBJ1-1; D unclear. Trimming took off 1 base at V and 0 bases at J, with 9 bases between the two ends. The CDR3 is made up of 15 amino acids. CDR1 is SGHTA, CDR2 FQGNSA, per germline. The CDR3 nucleotides are TGTGCCAGCAGCTTAGTTGCGGGGATGAACACTGAAGCTTTCTTT. It translates to CASSLVAGMNTEAFF.

There are many counts of this clonotype. Germline is not matched at one junction end, which may reflect a read error. This rearrangement joins TRBV7-7 to TRBJ2-3, with a tentative D call TRBD2 (6 bases). This CDR3 has 14 residues. The germline V gene encodes CDR1 SSHAT and CDR2 FNYEAQ (reference sequence). The CDR3: CASSPILEGDTQYF. The DNA of the CDR3 is TGTGCTAGCAGCCCAATATTGGAGGGGGATACGCAGTATTTT.

This clonotype was detected a few times. J is TRBJ2-2 and V is TRBV6-1; weak D call: TRBD1 (5 bases). Trimming shortened V by 6 bases and J by 14 bases, and 16 bases separated the two germline ends. The CDR3 is 12 residues long. CDR1 and CDR2 from the germline V gene are MNHNS and SASEGT. In nucleotides, the CDR3 is TGTGCCAGCAGGTCCAGGGAAAGTATCCTGTTTTTT. It codes for CASRSRESILFF.

The V and J genes are TRBV30 and TRBJ1-2, with TRBD1 identical over 9 bases. Germline CDR1 is GTSNPN and CDR2 is SVGIG (reference sequence). This CDR3 region has 19 residues. Trimming at V came to 0 bases and at J to 1 base, leaving 15 bases not matched to a gene. The CDR3 loop reads CAWSVPVGTGWLFNYGYTF. The CDR3 DNA is TGTGCCTGGAGTGTACCCGTCGGGACAGGGTGGCTTTTTAACTATGGCTACACCTTC.

This clonotype was recorded at least ten times. The V and J genes are TRBV11-2 and TRBJ2-1; D is perhaps TRBD1 (6 bases). With 5 bases removed from V and 15 bases from J, the gap between germline ends came to 17 bases. Germline lookup yields CDR1 SGHAT and CDR2 FQNNGV. This CDR3 spans 12 amino acids. CDR3 sequence: CASSAKGDRGFF. CDR3 coding DNA: TGTGCCAGCAGCGCTAAGGGGGACCGCGGGTTCTTC.

This chain uses TRBV9 with TRBJ1-1; TRBD1 matches at 10 bases. Germline CDR1 reads SGDLS; CDR2 reads YYNGEE. The V and J ends lost 4 bases and 4 bases, in that order; junction bases with no gene match: 10. The CDR3 extends over 16 amino acids. CDR3 sequence reads: CASSTRDRGWSTEAFF. The CDR3 coding sequence is TGTGCCAGCAGCACTCGGGACAGGGGATGGAGCACTGAAGCTTTCTTT.

The rearrangement uses TRBV7-2 and TRBJ2-1; 8 bases line up with TRBD2. This CDR3 region has 16 residues. The germline V gene encodes CDR1 SGHTA and CDR2 FQGNSA. Trimming cost V 2 bases and J 0 bases; bases outside gene matches: 3. The CDR3 sequence: CASSLRGGFSYNEQFF. CDR3 DNA: TGTGCCAGCAGCTTACGGGGGGGCTTCTCCTACAATGAGCAGTTCTTC. Full variable domain (rest looked up from reference TRBV7-2 and TRBJ2-1): GAGVSQSPSNKVTEKGKDVELRCDPISGHTALYWYRQSLGQGLEFLIYFQGNSAPDKSGLPSDRFSAERTGGSVSTLTIQRTQQEDSAVYLCASSLRGGFSYNEQFFGPGTRLTVL.

This clonotype turned up a few times. The chain recombines TRBV7-9 with TRBJ2-2; 13 bases are a match to TRBD2. V shed 3 bases, J shed 2 bases, and the junction held 12 bases outside the gene matches. Looked up from germline, CDR1 is SEHNR and CDR2 is FQNEAQ (reference sequence). This CDR3 has 20 amino acids. Here the CDR3 DNA reads TGTGCCAGCAGCTTGTCCCGACTAGCGGGGGGCCCGAGTAACACCGGGGAGCTGTTTTTT. It is translated as CASSLSRLAGGPSNTGELFF.

This clonotype was found a few times. This sequence joins TRBV3-1 and TRBJ1-2; no firm D call. Germline CDR1 LGHDT, CDR2 YNNKEL (reference sequence). V lost 4 bases and J 0 bases, leaving 6 bases between the germline ends. This CDR3 is 13 amino acids long. The CDR3 protein is CASSPQSNYGYTF. The CDR3 DNA reads as TGTGCCAGCAGCCCACAGTCTAACTATGGCTACACCTTC.

This chain joins TRBV12-3 or TRBV12-4 and TRBJ1-1; a possible D gene is TRBD1 (5 bases). Trimming removed 7 bases at V and 0 bases at J, with 15 bases between. The CDR3 length is 15 residues. CDR3 DNA sequence: TGTGCCAGCAACCCTTCAGGGAGGCTGAACACTGAAGCTTTCTTT. Amino acid sequence: CASNPSGRLNTEAFF.

This clonotype was counted a few times. This sequence joins TRBV3-1 and TRBJ2-5; TRBD2 matches 7 bases. J gave up 3 bases and V 0 bases, and 10 bases lay outside the gene matches. This CDR3 contains 17 residues. Germline-derived CDR1 and CDR2 are LGHDT and YNNKEL (reference sequence). CDR3 sequence: CASSQEGGSLGEETQYF. DNA for the CDR3: TGTGCCAGCAGCCAAGAGGGGGGGTCACTAGGCGAAGAGACCCAGTACTTC.